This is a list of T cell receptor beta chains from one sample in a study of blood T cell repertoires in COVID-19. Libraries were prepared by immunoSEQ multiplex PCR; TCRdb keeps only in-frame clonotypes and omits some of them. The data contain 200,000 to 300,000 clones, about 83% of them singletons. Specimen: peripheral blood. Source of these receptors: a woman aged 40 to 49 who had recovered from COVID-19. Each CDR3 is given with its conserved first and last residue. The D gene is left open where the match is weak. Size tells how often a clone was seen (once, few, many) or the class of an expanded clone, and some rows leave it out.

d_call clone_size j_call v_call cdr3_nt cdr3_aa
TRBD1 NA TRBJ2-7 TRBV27 TGTGCCAGCAGTTTGGGACAGGGCACCTACGAGCAGTACTTC CASSLGQGTYEQYF
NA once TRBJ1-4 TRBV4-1 TGCGCCAGCAGCTCGAGACAGGCAAATAATGAAAAACTGTTTTTT CASSSRQANNEKLFF
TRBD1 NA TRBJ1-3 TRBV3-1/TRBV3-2 TGTGCCAGCAGCCAACCTCAGGGGGCTTCTGGAAACACCATATATTTT CASSQPQGASGNTIYF
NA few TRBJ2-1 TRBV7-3 TGTGCCAGCAGTACGGGGGTGGACAATGAGCAGTTCTTC CASSTGVDNEQFF
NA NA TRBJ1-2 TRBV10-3 TGTGCCATCAGTGAGTGGAGGGGACGGCAATATGGCTACACCTTC CAISEWRGRQYGYTF
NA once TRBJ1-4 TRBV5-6 TGTGCCAGCACCCGTGGTGGCGAAAAACTGTTTTTT CASTRGGEKLFF
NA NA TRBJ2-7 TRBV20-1 TGCAGTGCTCAAAGCGGATACGAGCAGTACTTC CSAQSGYEQYF
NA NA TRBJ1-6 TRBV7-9 TGTGCCAGCAGCAACCGGGGGGCGGATTCACCCCTCCACTTT CASSNRGADSPLHF
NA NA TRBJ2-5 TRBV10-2 TGCGCCAGCTCGGAAAGCGGAGAGACCCAGTACTTC CASSESGETQYF
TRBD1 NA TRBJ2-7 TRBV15 TGTGCCACCAGCAGAGCAGGGACAGCGCGAGGCTACGAGCAGTACTTC CATSRAGTARGYEQYF
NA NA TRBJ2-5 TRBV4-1 TGCGCCAGCACCAGCAGGGGAGGGGAAGAGACCCAGTACTTC CASTSRGGEETQYF
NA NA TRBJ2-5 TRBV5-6 TGTGCCAGCAGCTTGGTCTCGTGGGGGGCCCAGTACTTC CASSLVSWGAQYF
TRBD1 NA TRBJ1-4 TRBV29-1 TGCAGCACGAGACAGGGCAATGAAAAACTGTTTTTT CSTRQGNEKLFF
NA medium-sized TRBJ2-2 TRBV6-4 TGTGCCAGCAGTGACGCCCCAGGTTCCCCCGGCACCGGGGAGCTGTTTTTT CASSDAPGSPGTGELFF
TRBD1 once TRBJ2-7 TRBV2 TGTGCCAGCAGCCCCTCCGGGACAGGGTTTATCAAGCAGTACTTC CASSPSGTGFIKQYF
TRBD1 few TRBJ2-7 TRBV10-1 TGCGCCAGCAGTGAGTCGGGACAGGGACGGTTGCAGTACTTC CASSESGQGRLQYF
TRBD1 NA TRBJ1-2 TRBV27 TGTGCCAGCAGAATGAGCGACAGGGGGCGGGGCTACACCTTC CASRMSDRGRGYTF
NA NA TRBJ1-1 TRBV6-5 TGTGCCAGCAGTTACAGTAGGGGATCTCGAACTGAAGCTTTCTTT CASSYSRGSRTEAFF
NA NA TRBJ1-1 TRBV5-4 TGTGCCAGCCCCGAGCTACTTCCTGAAGCTTTCTTT CASPELLPEAFF
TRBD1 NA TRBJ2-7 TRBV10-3 TGTGCCATCAGTGTAAGACAGGGGGTTGAAGAGCAGTACTTC CAISVRQGVEEQYF
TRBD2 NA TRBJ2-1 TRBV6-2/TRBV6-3 TGTGCCAGCAGCGACGGACTAGCGGGGTACCAAAGCTCCTACAATGAGCAGTTCTTC CASSDGLAGYQSSYNEQFF
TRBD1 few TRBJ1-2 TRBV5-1 TGCGCCAGCAGCGTATTAGGGGGCCTCGGCTATGGCTACACCTTC CASSVLGGLGYGYTF
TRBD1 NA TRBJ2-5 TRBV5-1 TGCGCCAGCAGCTGGGACAGCCAAGAGACCCAGTACTTC CASSWDSQETQYF
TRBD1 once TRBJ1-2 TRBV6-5 TGTGCCAGCAGTCGACAGGGGACTTACTATGGCTACACCTTC CASSRQGTYYGYTF
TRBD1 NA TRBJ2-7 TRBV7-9 TGTGCCAGCAGCGGCAGGACAGGGAAGCAGTACTTC CASSGRTGKQYF